This T cell receptor (beta chain) was sequenced for a study of T cells in tumors after PD-1 blockade. The CDR3 loop spans 19 amino acids. The protocol was immunoSEQ multiplex PCR, while the TCRdb copy is restricted to in-frame clones and leaves out a portion. The sample consists of 20,000 to 25,000 clones, roughly 73% of them appearing once. The TCR comes from a human donor with basal cell carcinoma. V is TRBV21-1 and J is TRBJ2-6. TRBV21-1 counts as a pseudogene. Source: PBMCs, taken before anti-PD-1 treatment. The CDR3 loop reads CASSKELGKAGSGANVLTF. The CDR3 region has the DNA TGTGCCAGCAGCAAAGAGTTGGGGAAGGCAGGCTCTGGGGCCAACGTCCTGACTTTC.